This T cell receptor beta chain was observed in a study of CD8 T cells in Susac syndrome. The length of the CDR3 is 13 residues. The ends were cut back, 3 bases at V and 8 bases at J, with 13 bases in the middle. The germline V gene encodes CDR1 LNHNV and CDR2 YYDKDF (reference sequence). With random hexamers, reverse transcription was performed on roughly 0.5 to 1 ug of RNA. TCRdb analysed the immunoSEQ multiplex PCR reads with MiXCR anew, one entry per CDR3 protein. The sample records approximately 150,000 distinct CDR3 sequences, approximately 94% being singletons. The clonotype originates from a human donor in good health. The sequenced material came from CD4+ T cells from PBMCs. The rearrangement joins TRBV15 to TRBJ1-2; tentative D call: TRBD1 (5 bases). In DNA, the CDR3 is TGTGCCACCAGCAGGGACACCCTGGGGGGCTACACCTTC. Its translation is CATSRDTLGGYTF.